The 20 T cell receptor beta chains below all came from one sample that was sequenced in a study of T-cell memory formation after mild COVID-19. TCRdb processed the 5' RACE reads anew with MiXCR; each CDR3 protein has one entry. The sample consists of fewer than 250,000 distinct CDR3 sequences, 15% of them appearing once. Sequencing was done on a sample of PBMCs or a T cell subset sorted from them (not recorded which). The receptor set was obtained from an adult woman who had mild COVID-19 (a few samples of this study predate the infection). Cell type and time point are not known.

The chain combines TRBV4-2 with TRBJ2-5, with D tentatively TRBD1 (6 bases). V lost 5 bases and J 1 base, leaving 23 bases between the germline ends. Germline values: CDR1 LGHNA, CDR2 YNFKEQ. The CDR3 loop spans 18 amino acids. In DNA form, the CDR3 reads TGTGCCAGCAGCTCACGAGGGGGACCGGACGCCTCCCAAGAGACCCAGTACTTC. This sequence encodes CASSSRGGPDASQETQYF.

This clonotype was counted at least ten times. V gene TRBV7-2 combines with J gene TRBJ2-5; D remains ambiguous. With 1 base removed from V and 1 base from J, the gap between germline ends came to 1 base. Looked up from germline, CDR1 is SGHTA and CDR2 is FQGNSA. The CDR3 extends over 12 amino acids. The CDR3 coding sequence is TGTGCCAGCAGCTTAGTCCAAGAGACCCAGTACTTC. Translating gives CASSLVQETQYF. The whole variable domain, filled in from reference TRBV7-2 and TRBJ2-5, reads GAGVSQSPSNKVTEKGKDVELRCDPISGHTALYWYRQSLGQGLEFLIYFQGNSAPDKSGLPSDRFSAERTGGSVSTLTIQRTQQEDSAVYLCASSLVQETQYFGPGTRLLVL.

The rearrangement joins TRBV7-9 to TRBJ1-4; 8 bases fit TRBD1. Trimming at V came to 5 bases and at J to 11 bases, leaving 7 bases not matched to a gene. Germline V gives CDR1 SEHNR, CDR2 FQNEAQ (reference sequence). CDR3 length: 13 residues. The CDR3 protein is CASSTDRVEKLFF. The CDR3 DNA is TGTGCCAGCAGCACGGACAGGGTCGAGAAACTGTTTTTT.

The chain is built from TRBV2 and TRBJ1-1; 9 nucleotides agree with TRBD1. The trim removed 6 bases at V and 10 bases at J, leaving 6 bases unmatched. The CDR3 length is 12 residues. Germline-derived CDR1 and CDR2 are SNHLY and FYNNEI. CDR3 region: CASRLRDRVAFF. CDR3 bases: TGTGCCAGCAGACTCCGGGACAGGGTAGCTTTCTTT.

This clonotype was picked up a small number of times. The rearrangement uses TRBV5-1 and TRBJ2-5; a weak D match, TRBD2 (5 bases). There are 13 residues in the CDR3. Per germline, CDR1 SGHRS and CDR2 YFSETQ. With 4 bases removed from V and 5 bases from J, the gap between germline ends came to 12 bases. The CDR3 sequence is CASSVRWEETQYF. The CDR3 bases are TGCGCCAGCAGCGTTAGGTGGGAGGAGACCCAGTACTTC.

V and J are TRBV24-1 and TRBJ2-3; 7 nucleotides line up with TRBD1. J lost 6 bases, V lost 4 bases, and 6 bases had no gene match. The CDR3 contains 14 residues. The germline CDR1 and CDR2 sequences are KGHDR and SFDVKD. CDR3 in amino acids: CATSEGTVVDTQYF. CDR3 coding DNA: TGTGCCACCAGTGAGGGGACAGTGGTGGATACGCAGTATTTT.

This clonotype has at least ten counts. This chain connects TRBV27 to TRBJ2-3; D not resolved. V was pared by 2 bases and J by 1 base, with 4 bases between. Germline V CDR1 and CDR2: MNHEY, SMNVEV (reference sequence). This CDR3 spans 13 amino acids. CDR3 in DNA: TGTGCCAGCAGTTTAGTCGGCACAGATACGCAGTATTTT. Translation: CASSLVGTDTQYF.

In this sample, this clonotype turned up a few times. The CDR3 is CASSPGQGTYEQYF. The CDR3 DNA follows: TGCGCCAGCAGTCCGGGGCAGGGAACCTACGAGCAGTACTTC. The chain joins TRBV4-3 to TRBJ2-7; D may be TRBD1 or TRBD2 (5 bases each). This CDR3 has 14 residues. Germline V gives CDR1 LGHNA, CDR2 YSLEER. Trimming left V 6 bases short and J 2 bases short, with 14 bases between.

The CDR3: CASSLDQGRYEQYF. CDR3 in DNA: TGCGCCAGCAGCTTGGATCAGGGGCGCTACGAGCAGTACTTC. The rearrangement joins TRBV5-1 to TRBJ2-7; possible D gene TRBD1, 6 bases. V was pared by 0 bases and J by 3 bases, with 10 bases between. Germline V gene data show CDR1 as SGHRS and CDR2 as YFSETQ. The CDR3 is made up of 14 amino acids.

This clonotype was picked up many times. The rearrangement joins TRBV11-3 to TRBJ1-1, with 10 bases fitting TRBD1. The V segment lost 4 bases and the J segment 4 bases; nucleotides outside the gene matches: 6. Germline CDR1 SGHNT, CDR2 YENEEA. The CDR3 totals 15 residues. In DNA, the CDR3 is TGTGCCAGCAGCTCGCCGGGACAGGGGACCACTGAAGCTTTCTTT. It specifies CASSSPGQGTTEAFF.

This clonotype was recorded a few times. This rearrangement joins TRBV4-2 to TRBJ1-5, with 8 bases that match TRBD1. CDR1 and CDR2 from the germline V gene are LGHNA and YNFKEQ. This CDR3 comprises 15 residues. Losses at the gene ends were 1 base for V and 3 bases for J; bases not matched to a gene: 2. The CDR3 protein is CASSQGTGNNQPQHF. CDR3 coding DNA: TGTGCCAGCAGCCAAGGGACAGGGAACAATCAGCCCCAGCATTTT.

The chain couples TRBV3-1 to TRBJ2-7, with D tentatively TRBD1 or TRBD2 (6 bases each). V lost 7 bases and J lost 9, with 16 bases in between. CDR1 is LGHDT and CDR2 is YNNKEL in the germline V gene (reference sequence). The CDR3 loop spans 12 amino acids. As DNA, the CDR3 is TGTGCCAGCACCGACGGGGGCGCTGGGCAGTACTTC. Amino acid sequence: CASTDGGAGQYF.

This clonotype was counted a few times. The chain recombines TRBV5-1 with TRBJ2-3, with 14 bases that match TRBD2. The CDR3 is 19 residues long. Germline CDR1 and CDR2: SGHRS and YFSETQ. The V gene end was trimmed by 0 bases and the J gene end by 6 bases; junction bases not matched to a gene: 12. CDR3 amino acids: CASSLAPGLAGAQSDTQYF. The CDR3 DNA follows: TGCGCCAGCAGCTTGGCCCCGGGACTAGCGGGGGCCCAGAGTGATACGCAGTATTTT.

The gene calls are TRBV5-5 and TRBJ2-3; no definite D call. This CDR3 is 13 amino acids long. Germline assignment: CDR1 SGHKS and CDR2 YYEKEE (reference sequence). Deletions cut 3 bases from V and 3 bases from J, with 8 bases between. The CDR3 coding sequence is TGTGCCAGCAGCTCCAGTTTAACAGATACGCAGTATTTT. This sequence encodes CASSSSLTDTQYF.

This clonotype appeared a few times. The chain has TRBV10-3 and TRBJ2-3; no clear D. The V end lost 11 bases, the J end lost 1 base, and 10 bases lay between the germline ends. The CDR3 runs 12 residues. Germline V gene data show CDR1 as ENHRY and CDR2 as SYGVKD. The CDR3 here is CASADRTDTQYF. As DNA, the CDR3 is TGTGCCTCGGCGGACCGCACAGATACGCAGTATTTT.

The rearrangement joins TRBV19 to TRBJ2-7; TRBD2 might be the D (6 bases). The V end lost 6 bases, the J end lost 3 bases, and 18 bases lay between the germline ends. This CDR3 region has 15 residues. The germline V gene has CDR1 LNHDA and CDR2 SQIVND (reference sequence). CDR3 nucleotides: TGTGCCAGTAGGGAGGGCCGAATAGGGGTCTACGAGCAGTACTTC. This translates into CASREGRIGVYEQYF.

This clonotype was observed a few times. The chain is built from TRBV9 and TRBJ1-1; 9 bases agree with TRBD1. The junction had 8 bases not matched to a gene; V was cut back by 4 bases and J by 4 bases. Germline CDR1 SGDLS, CDR2 YYNGEE. This CDR3 is built from 15 residues. CDR3 in amino acids: CASSSGQGRGTEAFF. For the CDR3, the DNA is TGTGCCAGCAGCTCAGGACAGGGGAGAGGCACTGAAGCTTTCTTT.

V gene TRBV7-2 combines with J gene TRBJ1-2; D is unclear. V dropped 5 bases and J dropped 1 base, with 32 bases sitting between them. This CDR3 spans 21 amino acids. Germline V gives CDR1 SGHTA, CDR2 FQGNSA. CDR3 residues: CASSDSLLTTRSRKYNYGYTF. The CDR3 DNA reads as TGTGCCAGCAGCGATAGTCTACTAACGACCCGATCCCGAAAGTATAACTATGGCTACACCTTC. The whole variable domain, remainder taken from reference TRBV7-2 and TRBJ1-2, is GAGVSQSPSNKVTEKGKDVELRCDPISGHTALYWYRQSLGQGLEFLIYFQGNSAPDKSGLPSDRFSAERTGGSVSTLTIQRTQQEDSAVYLCASSDSLLTTRSRKYNYGYTFGSGTRLTVV.

The genes are TRBV6-1 and TRBJ2-7, with D tentatively TRBD1 or TRBD2 (6 bases each). The CDR3 spans 13 residues. Deletions cut 10 bases from V and 5 bases from J, with 18 bases between. Germline V gives CDR1 MNHNS, CDR2 SASEGT. CDR3 sequence: CATPGWGADEQYF. The CDR3 bases are TGTGCCACCCCCGGCTGGGGGGCGGACGAGCAGTACTTC.

This clonotype appeared a few times. The chain uses TRBV24-1 and TRBJ2-2; D is ambiguous. The germline CDR1 and CDR2 sequences are KGHDR and SFDVKD. This CDR3 has 13 residues. V lost 5 bases and J lost 4, with 7 bases in between. CDR3 residues: CATSVLSTGELFF. The CDR3 DNA reads as TGTGCCACCAGTGTTTTAAGCACCGGGGAGCTGTTTTTT.